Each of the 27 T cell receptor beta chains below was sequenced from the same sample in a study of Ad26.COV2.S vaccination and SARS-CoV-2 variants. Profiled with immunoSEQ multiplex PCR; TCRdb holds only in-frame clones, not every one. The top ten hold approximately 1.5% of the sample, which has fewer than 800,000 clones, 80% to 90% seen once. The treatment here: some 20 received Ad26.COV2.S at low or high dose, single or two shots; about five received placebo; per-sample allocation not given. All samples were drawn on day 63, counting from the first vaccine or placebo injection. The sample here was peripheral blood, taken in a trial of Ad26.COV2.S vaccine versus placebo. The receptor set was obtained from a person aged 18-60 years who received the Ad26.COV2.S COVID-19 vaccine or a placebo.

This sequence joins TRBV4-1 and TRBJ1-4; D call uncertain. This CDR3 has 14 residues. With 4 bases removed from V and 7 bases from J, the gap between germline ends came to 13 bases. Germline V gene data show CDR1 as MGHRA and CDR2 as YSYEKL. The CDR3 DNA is TGCGCCAGCAGCCTGGACGGCCCTAGTGAAAAACTGTTTTTT. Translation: CASSLDGPSEKLFF.

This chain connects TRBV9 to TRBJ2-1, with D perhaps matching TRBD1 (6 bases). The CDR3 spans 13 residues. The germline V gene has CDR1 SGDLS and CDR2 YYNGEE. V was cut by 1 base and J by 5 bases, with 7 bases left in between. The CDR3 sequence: CASSVQGHNEQFF. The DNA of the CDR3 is TGTGCCAGCAGCGTACAGGGGCACAATGAGCAGTTCTTC.

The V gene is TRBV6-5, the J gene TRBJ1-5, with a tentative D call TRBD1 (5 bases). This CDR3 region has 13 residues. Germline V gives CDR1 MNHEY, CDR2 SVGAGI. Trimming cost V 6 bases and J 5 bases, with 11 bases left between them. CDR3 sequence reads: CASSQGADQPQHF. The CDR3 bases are TGTGCCAGCAGCCAGGGTGCCGATCAGCCCCAGCATTTT.

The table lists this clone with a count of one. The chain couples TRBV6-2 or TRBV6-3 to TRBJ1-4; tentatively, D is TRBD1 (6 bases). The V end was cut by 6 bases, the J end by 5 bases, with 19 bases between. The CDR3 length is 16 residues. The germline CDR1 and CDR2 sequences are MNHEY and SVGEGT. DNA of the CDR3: TGTGCCAGCAGCCTTGAGACCGGACAGAGAAATGAAAAACTGTTTTTT. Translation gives CASSLETGQRNEKLFF.

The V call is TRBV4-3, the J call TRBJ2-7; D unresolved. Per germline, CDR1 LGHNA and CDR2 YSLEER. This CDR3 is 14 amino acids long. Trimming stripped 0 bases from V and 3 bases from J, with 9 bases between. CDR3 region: CASSQDLQNYEQYF. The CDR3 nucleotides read TGCGCCAGCAGCCAAGATTTACAGAACTACGAGCAGTACTTC.

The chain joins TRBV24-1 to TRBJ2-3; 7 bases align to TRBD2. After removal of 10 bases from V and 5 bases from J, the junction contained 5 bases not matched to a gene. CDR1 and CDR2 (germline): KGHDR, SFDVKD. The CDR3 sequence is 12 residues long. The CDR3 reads CATGGERDTQYF. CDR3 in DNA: TGTGCCACGGGGGGGGAAAGAGATACGCAGTATTTT.

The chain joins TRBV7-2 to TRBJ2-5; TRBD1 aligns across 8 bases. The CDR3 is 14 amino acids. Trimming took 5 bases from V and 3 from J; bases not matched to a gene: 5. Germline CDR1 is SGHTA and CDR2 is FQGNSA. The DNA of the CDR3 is TGTGCCAGCAGCCCCCGGACAGGGAAAGAGACCCAGTACTTC. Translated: CASSPRTGKETQYF.

CDR3 residues: CASSYSAQTGNGYTF. The CDR3 DNA reads as TGTGCCAGCAGTTACTCGGCCCAAACAGGAAATGGCTACACCTTC. The J gene is TRBJ1-2, the V gene TRBV6-6; tentative D call: TRBD1 (5 bases). V lost 0 bases and J 6 bases, leaving 14 bases between the germline ends. This CDR3 comprises 15 residues. Germline V gene data show CDR1 as MNHNY and CDR2 as SVGAGI (reference sequence).

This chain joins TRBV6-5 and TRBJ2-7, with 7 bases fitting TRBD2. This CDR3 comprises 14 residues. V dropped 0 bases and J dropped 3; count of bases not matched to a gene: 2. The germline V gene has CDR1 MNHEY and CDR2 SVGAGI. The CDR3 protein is CASSYSGRDYEQYF. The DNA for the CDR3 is TGTGCCAGCAGTTACTCGGGGAGGGACTACGAGCAGTACTTC.

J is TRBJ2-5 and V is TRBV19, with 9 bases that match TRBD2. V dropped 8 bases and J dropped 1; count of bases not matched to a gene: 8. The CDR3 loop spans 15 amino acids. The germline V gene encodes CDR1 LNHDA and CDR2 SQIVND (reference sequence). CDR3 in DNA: TGTGCCAGTTCCCCCCTGACTAGCGGCCAAGAGACCCAGTACTTC. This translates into CASSPLTSGQETQYF. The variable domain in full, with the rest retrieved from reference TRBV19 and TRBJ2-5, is DGGITQSPKYLFRKEGQNVTLSCEQNLNHDAMYWYRQDPGQGLRLIYYSQIVNDFQKGDIAEGYSVSREKKESFPLTVTSAQKNPTAFYLCASSPLTSGQETQYFGPGTRLLVL.

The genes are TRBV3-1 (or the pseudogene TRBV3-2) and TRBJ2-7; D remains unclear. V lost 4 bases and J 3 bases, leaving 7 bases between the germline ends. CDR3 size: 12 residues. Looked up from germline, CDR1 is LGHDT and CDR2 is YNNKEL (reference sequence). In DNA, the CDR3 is TGTGCCAGCAGCCTCCACAACTACGAGCAGTACTTC. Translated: CASSLHNYEQYF.

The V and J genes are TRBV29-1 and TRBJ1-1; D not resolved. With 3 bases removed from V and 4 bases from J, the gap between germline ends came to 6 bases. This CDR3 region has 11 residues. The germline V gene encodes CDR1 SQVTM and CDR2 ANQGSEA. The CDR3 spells CSVERFTEAFF. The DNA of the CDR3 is TGCAGCGTTGAGCGGTTCACTGAAGCTTTCTTT.

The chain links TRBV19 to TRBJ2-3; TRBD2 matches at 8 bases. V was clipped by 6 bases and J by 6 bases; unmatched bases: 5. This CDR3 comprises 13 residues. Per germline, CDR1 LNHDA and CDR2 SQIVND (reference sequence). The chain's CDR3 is CASRREARDTQYF. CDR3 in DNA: TGTGCCAGTAGGCGGGAGGCCCGCGATACGCAGTATTTT.

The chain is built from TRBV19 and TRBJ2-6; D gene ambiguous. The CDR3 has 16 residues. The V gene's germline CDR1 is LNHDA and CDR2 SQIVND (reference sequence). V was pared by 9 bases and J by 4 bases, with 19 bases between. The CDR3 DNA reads TGTGCCAGCTCCTTGAGTGGTGGGTACGGGGCCAACGTCCTGACTTTC. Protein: CASSLSGGYGANVLTF. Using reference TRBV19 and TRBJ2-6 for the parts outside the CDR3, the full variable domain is DGGITQSPKYLFRKEGQNVTLSCEQNLNHDAMYWYRQDPGQGLRLIYYSQIVNDFQKGDIAEGYSVSREKKESFPLTVTSAQKNPTAFYLCASSLSGGYGANVLTFGAGSRLTVL.

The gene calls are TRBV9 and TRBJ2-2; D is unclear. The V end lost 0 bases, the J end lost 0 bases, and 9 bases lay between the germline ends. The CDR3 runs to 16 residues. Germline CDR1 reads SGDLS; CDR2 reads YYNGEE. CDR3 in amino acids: CASSVAGFANTGELFF. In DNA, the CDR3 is TGTGCCAGCAGCGTAGCTGGGTTCGCGAACACCGGGGAGCTGTTTTTT.

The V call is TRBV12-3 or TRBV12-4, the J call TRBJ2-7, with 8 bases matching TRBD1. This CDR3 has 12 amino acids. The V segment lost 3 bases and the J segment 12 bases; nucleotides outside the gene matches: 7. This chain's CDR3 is CASSFFRDRLYF. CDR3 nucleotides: TGTGCCAGCAGTTTTTTCCGGGACAGGTTGTACTTC.

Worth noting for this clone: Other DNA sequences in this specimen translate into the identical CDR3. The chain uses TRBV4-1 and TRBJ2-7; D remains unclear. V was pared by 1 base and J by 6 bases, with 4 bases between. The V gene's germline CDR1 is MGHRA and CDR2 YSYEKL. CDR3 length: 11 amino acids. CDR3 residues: CASSQGSEQYF. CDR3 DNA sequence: TGCGCCAGCAGCCAAGGAAGCGAGCAGTACTTC.

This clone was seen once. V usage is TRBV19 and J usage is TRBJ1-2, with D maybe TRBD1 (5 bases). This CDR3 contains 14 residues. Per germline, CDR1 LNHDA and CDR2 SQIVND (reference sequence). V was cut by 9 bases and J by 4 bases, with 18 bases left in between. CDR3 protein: CASQGGVGVYGYTF. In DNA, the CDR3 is TGTGCCAGCCAAGGAGGGGTGGGTGTCTATGGCTACACCTTC.

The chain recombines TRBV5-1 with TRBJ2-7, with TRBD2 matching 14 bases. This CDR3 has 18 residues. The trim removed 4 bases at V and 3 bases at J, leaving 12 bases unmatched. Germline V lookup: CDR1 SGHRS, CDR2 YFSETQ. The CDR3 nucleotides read TGCGCCAGCAGCGAACGGTGGTCGGGACTAGCGGGAGACTACGAGCAGTACTTC. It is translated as CASSERWSGLAGDYEQYF.

CDR3 protein: CASSDQHQGQPQHF. CDR3 nucleotides: TGTGCCAGCAGCGATCAACACCAGGGCCAGCCCCAGCATTTT. V is TRBV5-8 and J is TRBJ1-5; D is perhaps TRBD1 (5 bases). Germline loops: CDR1 SGHTS, CDR2 YDEGEE. V was shortened by 4 bases and J by 7 bases, with 15 bases between the two germline ends. The CDR3 extends over 14 amino acids.

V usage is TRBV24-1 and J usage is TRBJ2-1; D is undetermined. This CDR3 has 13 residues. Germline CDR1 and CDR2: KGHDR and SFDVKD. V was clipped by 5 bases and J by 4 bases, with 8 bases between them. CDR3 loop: CATSVGGYNEQFF. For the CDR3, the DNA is TGTGCCACCAGTGTCGGCGGTTACAATGAGCAGTTCTTC.

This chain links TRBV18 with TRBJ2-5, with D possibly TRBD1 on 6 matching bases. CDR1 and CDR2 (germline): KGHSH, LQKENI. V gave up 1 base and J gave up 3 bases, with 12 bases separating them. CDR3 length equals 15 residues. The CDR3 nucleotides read TGTGCCAGCTCACCACTGACAGGATTAAAAGAGACCCAGTACTTC. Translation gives CASSPLTGLKETQYF.

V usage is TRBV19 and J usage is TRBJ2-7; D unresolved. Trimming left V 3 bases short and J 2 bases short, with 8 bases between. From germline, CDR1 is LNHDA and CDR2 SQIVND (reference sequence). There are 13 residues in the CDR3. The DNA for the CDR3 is TGTGCCAGTAGTATCCGTGGGACCTACGAGCAGTACTTC. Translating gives CASSIRGTYEQYF.

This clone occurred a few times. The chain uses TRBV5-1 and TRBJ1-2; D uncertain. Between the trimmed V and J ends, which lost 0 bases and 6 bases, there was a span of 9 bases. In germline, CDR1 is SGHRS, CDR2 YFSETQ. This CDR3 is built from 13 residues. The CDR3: CASSLAGGDGYTF. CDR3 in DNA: TGCGCCAGCAGCTTGGCCGGCGGGGATGGCTACACCTTC.

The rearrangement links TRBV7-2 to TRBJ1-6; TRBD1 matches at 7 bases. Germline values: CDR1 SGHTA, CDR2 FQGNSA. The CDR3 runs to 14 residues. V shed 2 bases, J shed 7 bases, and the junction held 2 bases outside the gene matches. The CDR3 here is CASSLTTGNSPLHF. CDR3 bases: TGTGCCAGCAGCTTAACGACAGGGAATTCACCCCTCCACTTT. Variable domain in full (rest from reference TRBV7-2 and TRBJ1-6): GAGVSQSPSNKVTEKGKDVELRCDPISGHTALYWYRQSLGQGLEFLIYFQGNSAPDKSGLPSDRFSAERTGGSVSTLTIQRTQQEDSAVYLCASSLTTGNSPLHFGNGTRLTVT.

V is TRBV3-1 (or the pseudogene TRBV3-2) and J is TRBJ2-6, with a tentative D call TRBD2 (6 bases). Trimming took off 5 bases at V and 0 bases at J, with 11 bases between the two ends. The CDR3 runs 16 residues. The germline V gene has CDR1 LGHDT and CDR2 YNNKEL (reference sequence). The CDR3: CASSAGLISGANVLTF. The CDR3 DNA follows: TGTGCCAGCAGCGCGGGACTCATCTCTGGGGCCAACGTCCTGACTTTC.

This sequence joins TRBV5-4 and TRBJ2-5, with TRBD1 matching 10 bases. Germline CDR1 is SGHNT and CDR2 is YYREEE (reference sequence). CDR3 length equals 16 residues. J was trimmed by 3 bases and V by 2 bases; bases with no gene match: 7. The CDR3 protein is CASSFGTGDRKETQYF. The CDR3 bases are TGTGCCAGCAGCTTCGGGACAGGGGATCGGAAAGAGACCCAGTACTTC.